These 10 T cell receptor beta chains were all obtained from the same sample, sequenced in a study of T cells in Graves' hyperthyroidism and ophthalmopathy. TCR beta CDR3 regions were amplified from RNA transcripts. A first-round RT-PCR of the TCR CDR3 used the HTBI primer set. MiXCR, run by TCRdb on the multiplex PCR reads, gives a single entry per CDR3 protein. In the table there are more than 500,000 distinct CDR3 sequences, about 45% of which are singletons. The sample consisted of peripheral blood or thyroid tissue (not recorded which). The receptors stem from an adult woman with Graves' disease, either hyperthyroidism or ophthalmopathy (not recorded which).

This clonotype was recorded a few times. Germline and junction disagree at one end, which may indicate a read error. J is TRBJ1-3 and V is TRBV10-3; D is possibly TRBD1 (5 bases). This CDR3 region has 18 residues. Germline V CDR1 and CDR2: ENHRY, SYGVKD. The CDR3 here is CASSYSNRGRGSGNTIYF. In DNA, the CDR3 is TGTGCCAGCAGTTACTCGAATAGGGGCCGCGGCTCTGGAAACACCATATATTTT.

J is TRBJ2-5 and V is TRBV9; D might be TRBD1 or TRBD2, each matching 5 bases. The DNA end is more similar to TRBJ2-7, so the J call may be wrong. Germline assignment: CDR1 SGDLS and CDR2 YYNGEE. The CDR3 sequence is 13 residues long. Here the CDR3 reads CASSVRSGAEQYF. CDR3 DNA sequence: TGTGCCAGCAGCGTAAGATCCGGGGCCGAGCAGTACTTC.

V usage is TRBV11-2 and J usage is TRBJ2-2; maybe TRBD2 (5 bases). V lost 4 bases to trimming and J lost 6 bases, with 12 bases between them. This CDR3 is built from 14 residues. Germline CDR1 SGHAT, CDR2 FQNNGV. Here the CDR3 reads CASSSQPGSGELFF. CDR3 nucleotide sequence: TGTGCCAGCAGCTCTCAACCGGGGTCCGGGGAGCTGTTTTTT.

This clonotype was observed a single time. One end of the junction is discordant with germline, which a read error may explain. The CDR3, as DNA: TGCGCCAGCAGCTTGGACTTTGACTACGAGCAGTACTTC. This encodes CASSLDFDYEQYF. This rearrangement joins TRBV5-5 to TRBJ2-7, with a possible D match to TRBD2 (5 bases). Germline V lookup: CDR1 SGHKS, CDR2 YYEKEE (reference sequence). This CDR3 is 13 amino acids long.

The V gene is TRBV12-3 or TRBV12-4, the J gene TRBJ1-4, with D unresolved. V was pared by 3 bases and J by 8 bases, with 10 bases between. The CDR3 is 13 residues long. CDR3: CASSLPRLEKLFF. DNA of the CDR3: TGTGCCAGCAGTTTGCCCAGGTTGGAAAAACTGTTTTTT.

This chain joins TRBV2 and TRBJ1-1; D gene unclear. The CDR3 contains 13 residues. Germline CDR1 reads SNHLY; CDR2 reads FYNNEI. Trimming pared 4 bases from V and 7 bases from J, leaving 13 bases between. The DNA for the CDR3 is TGTGCCAGCAGTGGAGTGGGCCCTCGTGAAGCTTTCTTT. It codes for CASSGVGPREAFF.

The chain couples TRBV25-1 to TRBJ2-7, with D tentatively TRBD1 (7 bases). Germline assignment: CDR1 MGHDK and CDR2 SYGVNS. V gave up 5 bases and J gave up 11 bases, with 16 bases separating them. The CDR3 sequence is 12 residues long. In nucleotides, the CDR3 is TGTGCCAGCAGTCGGACAGGCGGCGGGGAGTACTTC. Translation gives CASSRTGGGEYF.

This clonotype occurred many times. This chain links TRBV7-8 with TRBJ1-4; 10 bases fit TRBD1. Germline CDR1 and CDR2: SGHVS and FQNEAQ. The length of the CDR3 is 15 residues. With V trimmed by 5 bases and J by 11 bases, 11 bases remained unmatched. CDR3 loop: CASSATGGARRKLFF. The CDR3 DNA reads TGTGCCAGCAGCGCGACAGGGGGCGCTCGGCGTAAACTGTTTTTT.

The chain carries TRBV15 and TRBJ1-3; 7 bases align to TRBD1. The CDR3 totals 15 residues. Germline V gene data show CDR1 as LNHNV and CDR2 as YYDKDF (reference sequence). The V segment lost 0 bases and the J segment 4 bases; nucleotides outside the gene matches: 3. This CDR3 is CATSRDKGQGNTIYF. CDR3 nucleotides: TGTGCCACCAGCAGAGATAAGGGACAGGGAAACACCATATATTTT.

A few counts support this clonotype. The chain recombines TRBV7-9 with TRBJ2-7, with no clear D. Germline CDR1 reads SEHNR; CDR2 reads FQNEAQ (reference sequence). The V and J ends lost 5 bases and 0 bases respectively, with 11 bases between them. CDR3 length: 14 residues. As DNA, the CDR3 is TGTGCCAGCAGCCCACGACAAGACTCCTACGAGCAGTACTTC. This sequence encodes CASSPRQDSYEQYF. The full variable domain, its missing parts supplied by reference TRBV7-9 and TRBJ2-7, is DTGVSQNPRHKITKRGQNVTFRCDPISEHNRLYWYRQTLGQGPEFLTYFQNEAQLEKSRLLSDRFSAERPKGSFSTLEIQRTEQGDSAMYLCASSPRQDSYEQYFGPGTRLTVT.